This TCR beta chain was documented in a study of molecular identifiers for immune sequencing clone quantification. Study overall: Four portions were sequenced after RNA from approximately 20,000 or 98,000 naive CD8 cells was split five ways in replicates. Overall study results and limits: Jurkat TCR RNA that was spiked in from one cell was reportedly detectable among around 1 million naive cells. More than 98% of effector molecules, versus under 1% of naive-cell molecules, belonged to clones above 20 RNA copies.

This clonotype has a count of ten or more. Its antigen is still unknown. In TCRdb, the PCR reads were re-called with MiXCR into one record per CDR3 protein. The top ten clones hold 5% to 7% of a sample with approximately 20,000 distinct CDR3 sequences, 20% to 25% of them seen once. CD8+CD4-CCR7+CD45RA+ sorting gave the naive CD8 T cells. Germline V gene data show CDR1 as LNHDA and CDR2 as SQIVND (reference sequence). With V trimmed by 5 bases and J by 5 bases, 4 bases remained unmatched. CDR3 size: 13 residues. Sequencing was performed on naive CD8+ T cells from blood, with Jurkat cell RNA spiked in. Stated subset: FACS-sorted CD8+CD4-CCR7+CD45RA+ naive T cells. This chain links TRBV19 with TRBJ1-1, with 8 bases aligning to TRBD1. The source of this sequence is a human donor in good health. Some libraries in this study had Jurkat cell RNA spiked in. The CDR3 sequence is CASSPGGWTEAFF. The CDR3 DNA is TGTGCCAGTAGTCCAGGGGGCTGGACTGAAGCTTTCTTT. Based on the CDR3 plus reference TRBV19 and TRBJ1-1, the full variable domain is DGGITQSPKYLFRKEGQNVTLSCEQNLNHDAMYWYRQDPGQGLRLIYYSQIVNDFQKGDIAEGYSVSREKKESFPLTVTSAQKNPTAFYLCASSPGGWTEAFFGQGTRLTVV.